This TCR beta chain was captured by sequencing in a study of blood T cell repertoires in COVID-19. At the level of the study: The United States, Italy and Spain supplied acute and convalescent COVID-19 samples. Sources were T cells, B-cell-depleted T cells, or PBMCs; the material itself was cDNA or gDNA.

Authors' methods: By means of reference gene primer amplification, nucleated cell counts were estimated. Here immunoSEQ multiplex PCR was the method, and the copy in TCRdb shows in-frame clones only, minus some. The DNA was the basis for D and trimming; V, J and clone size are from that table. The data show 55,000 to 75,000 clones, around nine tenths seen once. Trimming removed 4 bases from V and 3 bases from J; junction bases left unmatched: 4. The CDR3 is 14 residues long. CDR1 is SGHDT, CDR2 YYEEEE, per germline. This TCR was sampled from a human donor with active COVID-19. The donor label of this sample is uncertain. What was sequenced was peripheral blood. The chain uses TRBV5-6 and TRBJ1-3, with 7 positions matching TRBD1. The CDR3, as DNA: TGTGCCAGCAGCCTAGGGACAGTTGGAAACACCATATATTTT. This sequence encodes CASSLGTVGNTIYF.